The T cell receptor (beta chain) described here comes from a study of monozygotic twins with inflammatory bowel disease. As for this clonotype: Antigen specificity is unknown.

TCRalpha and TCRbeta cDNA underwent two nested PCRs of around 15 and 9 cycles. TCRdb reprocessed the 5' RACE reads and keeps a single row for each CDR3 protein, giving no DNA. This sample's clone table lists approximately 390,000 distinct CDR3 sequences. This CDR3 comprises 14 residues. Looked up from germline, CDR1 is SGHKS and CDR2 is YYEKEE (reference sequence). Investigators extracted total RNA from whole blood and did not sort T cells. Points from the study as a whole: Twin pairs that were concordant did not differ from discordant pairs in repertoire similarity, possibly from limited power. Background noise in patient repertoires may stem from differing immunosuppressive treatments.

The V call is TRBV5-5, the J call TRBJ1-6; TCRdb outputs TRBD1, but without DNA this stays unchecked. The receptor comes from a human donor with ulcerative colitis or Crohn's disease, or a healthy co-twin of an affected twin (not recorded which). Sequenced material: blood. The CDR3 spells CASSPQGTNSPLHF.